This TCR beta chain was identified during a study of Ad26.COV2.S vaccination and SARS-CoV-2 variants. The treatment denotes: around 19 received Ad26.COV2.S at low or high dose, single or two shots; about 5 received placebo; per-sample allocation not given. All samples were drawn on day 63, counting from the first vaccine or placebo injection. Clones were read by immunoSEQ multiplex PCR, and TCRdb kept only the in-frame ones, dropping some. In the table there are roughly 350,000 clones, 86% of which are singletons. The receptor was isolated from a person between 18 and 60 years old who received the Ad26.COV2.S COVID-19 vaccine or a placebo. The sequencing here drew on peripheral blood, taken in a trial of Ad26.COV2.S vaccine versus placebo.

The CDR3 bases are TGTGCCAGCAGTTTTATCGGGGACAATCAGCCCCAGCATTTT. It translates to CASSFIGDNQPQHF. The rearrangement uses TRBV28 and TRBJ1-5; D gene unclear. The germline V and J ends were trimmed by 3 bases and 3 bases, with 9 bases remaining between them. The CDR3 is 14 residues long. Germline CDR1 is MDHEN and CDR2 is SYDVKM.